The count of the clone carrying this TCR beta chain is one. Its antigen is unknown. The sort gate was single viable CD3+CD4+CD8-CD45RO+ cells for memory CD4+ T cells. This entry comes from a study of memory CD4+ T cells and cytomegalovirus serostatus. Trimming cost V 3 bases and J 6 bases; bases outside gene matches: 9. Germline V gene sequence: CDR1 SGDLS, CDR2 YYNGEE. The CDR3 has 15 amino acids. Method: immunoSEQ multiplex PCR; TCRdb's copy keeps in-frame clones and lacks some. The profile shows more than 45,000 clones, over 65% of them singletons. The study, taken as a whole, reports: CD4+ memory repertoires contained about two fifths of the 164 reported CMV TCRbeta sequences. Median bootstrapped AUC for CMV status was about 0.95 originally, approximately 0.91 US-trained.

Sequencing input: memory CD4+ T cells from blood. This receptor was taken from an adult in good health and CMV-seronegative. V is TRBV9 and J is TRBJ2-1; 7 nucleotides match TRBD1. In DNA form, the CDR3 reads TGTGCCAGCAGCGCCCTAGGACAGGCGATCAATGAGCAGTTCTTC. Its translation is CASSALGQAINEQFF.